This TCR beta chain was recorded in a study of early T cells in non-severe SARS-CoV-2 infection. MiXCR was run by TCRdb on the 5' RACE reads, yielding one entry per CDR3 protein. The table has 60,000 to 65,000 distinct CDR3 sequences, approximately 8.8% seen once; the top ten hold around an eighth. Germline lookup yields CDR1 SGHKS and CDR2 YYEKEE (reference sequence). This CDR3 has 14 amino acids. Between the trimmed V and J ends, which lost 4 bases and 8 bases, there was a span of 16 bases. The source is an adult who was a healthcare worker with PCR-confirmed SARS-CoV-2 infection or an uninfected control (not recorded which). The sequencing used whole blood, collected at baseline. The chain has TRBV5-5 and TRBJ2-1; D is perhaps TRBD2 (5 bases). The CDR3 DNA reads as TGTGCCAGCAGCGAGTCCTTCCCGAGGGATGAGCAGTTCTTC. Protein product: CASSESFPRDEQFF.